These T cell receptor beta chains were read from a single sample in a study of cytomegalovirus exposure and HLA in healthy donors. Data came from immunoSEQ multiplex PCR; TCRdb stores just in-frame clones and leaves some out. The table has tens of thousands of clones, about 95% seen once. Sequenced input: PBMCs. These receptors were taken from a woman aged 18-30 years in good health and CMV-seronegative. The CDR3 runs from the conserved cysteine through the conserved F or W. The D gene is left open where the match is weak. Not every row has a clone size; where given, it reads once, few, many or a size class.

v_call: TRBV29-1
d_call: TRBD1
j_call: TRBJ1-2
clone_size: few
cdr3_nt: TGCAGCGTTGACTCGACAGGGATGGGTGGCTACACCTTC
cdr3_aa: CSVDSTGMGGYTF

v_call: TRBV7-2
d_call: NA
j_call: TRBJ2-7
clone_size: NA
cdr3_nt: TGTGCCAGCAGTCTAAACTACCCGGGGGAGCAGTACTTC
cdr3_aa: CASSLNYPGEQYF

v_call: TRBV18
d_call: TRBD1
j_call: TRBJ1-1
clone_size: NA
cdr3_nt: TGTGCCAGCTCACCCAACTTTGGGACAGCCAGCACTATGAACACTGAAGCTTTCTTT
cdr3_aa: CASSPNFGTASTMNTEAFF

v_call: TRBV5-6
d_call: NA
j_call: TRBJ2-1
clone_size: NA
cdr3_nt: TGTGCCAGCAGCCGCCGGGTATCCGGCTCCTACAATGAGCAGTTCTTC
cdr3_aa: CASSRRVSGSYNEQFF

v_call: TRBV9
d_call: TRBD2
j_call: TRBJ2-1
clone_size: NA
cdr3_nt: TGTGCCAGCAGCGCCTGGACTAGCGGGAGTGATGAGCAGTTCTTC
cdr3_aa: CASSAWTSGSDEQFF

v_call: TRBV25-1
d_call: NA
j_call: TRBJ2-1
clone_size: NA
cdr3_nt: TGTGCCAGCAGTCGAAGTGGGCCGATCTACAATGAGCAGTTCTTC
cdr3_aa: CASSRSGPIYNEQFF

v_call: TRBV18
d_call: TRBD1
j_call: TRBJ2-3
clone_size: NA
cdr3_nt: TGTGCCAGCTCACCACTCAACAGGGGTAGCACAGATACGCAGTATTTT
cdr3_aa: CASSPLNRGSTDTQYF

v_call: TRBV18
d_call: TRBD1
j_call: TRBJ2-7
clone_size: NA
cdr3_nt: TGTGCCAGCTCACCCGATAGGGGGCACGAGCAGTACTTC
cdr3_aa: CASSPDRGHEQYF

v_call: TRBV28
d_call: NA
j_call: TRBJ2-5
clone_size: NA
cdr3_nt: TGTGCCAGCAGTTTTGCGGGAAGAGAGACCCAGTACTTC
cdr3_aa: CASSFAGRETQYF

v_call: TRBV25-1
d_call: NA
j_call: TRBJ2-7
clone_size: NA
cdr3_nt: TGTGCCAGCAGTGAACGGCAGGCGTCCTCCTACGAGCAGTACTTC
cdr3_aa: CASSERQASSYEQYF

v_call: TRBV19
d_call: NA
j_call: TRBJ2-1
clone_size: NA
cdr3_nt: TGTGCCAGTAGTATAGATTCCGGTGAGGGCTCCTACAATGAGCAGTTCTTC
cdr3_aa: CASSIDSGEGSYNEQFF

v_call: TRBV19
d_call: NA
j_call: TRBJ2-5
clone_size: NA
cdr3_nt: TGTGCCAGTAAAGGGGTCCTGGAGACCCAGTACTTC
cdr3_aa: CASKGVLETQYF

v_call: TRBV11-3
d_call: NA
j_call: TRBJ2-2
clone_size: NA
cdr3_nt: TGTGCCAGCAGCCCTACCTTAACCGGGGAGCTGTTTTTT
cdr3_aa: CASSPTLTGELFF

v_call: TRBV5-6
d_call: NA
j_call: TRBJ2-3
clone_size: NA
cdr3_nt: TGTGCCAGCAGCTTGGAAGCGGTTGACAGCACAGATACGCAGTATTTT
cdr3_aa: CASSLEAVDSTDTQYF

v_call: TRBV7-2
d_call: NA
j_call: TRBJ1-2
clone_size: NA
cdr3_nt: TGTGCCAGCAGCCCCCGGGGGGGCAACTATGGCTACACCTTC
cdr3_aa: CASSPRGGNYGYTF

v_call: TRBV9
d_call: NA
j_call: TRBJ1-2
clone_size: NA
cdr3_nt: TGTGCCAGCAACGAAGGAGGAGGGTATGGCTACACCTTC
cdr3_aa: CASNEGGGYGYTF

v_call: TRBV9
d_call: TRBD1
j_call: TRBJ2-5
clone_size: NA
cdr3_nt: TGTGCCAGCAGTCCATTCAAAGGGGGCCGGGAGACCCAGTACTTC
cdr3_aa: CASSPFKGGRETQYF

v_call: TRBV14
d_call: NA
j_call: TRBJ2-2
clone_size: NA
cdr3_nt: TGTGCCAGCAGCCAAGGCAGGGCGAACACCGGGGAGCTGTTTTTT
cdr3_aa: CASSQGRANTGELFF

v_call: TRBV6-5
d_call: NA
j_call: TRBJ2-5
clone_size: NA
cdr3_nt: TGTGCCAGCAGCCCGAGCGAACTCCAAGAGACCCAGTACTTC
cdr3_aa: CASSPSELQETQYF

v_call: TRBV7-8
d_call: NA
j_call: TRBJ2-5
clone_size: NA
cdr3_nt: TGTGCCAGCAGCTTAGAGGGGCCCCTACGTGGAGAGACCCAGTACTTC
cdr3_aa: CASSLEGPLRGETQYF

v_call: TRBV10-1
d_call: TRBD2
j_call: TRBJ2-7
clone_size: NA
cdr3_nt: TGCGCCAGCAGTCAGGGACTACCAGACTACGAGCAGTACTTC
cdr3_aa: CASSQGLPDYEQYF

v_call: TRBV19
d_call: TRBD1
j_call: TRBJ2-2
clone_size: NA
cdr3_nt: TGTGCCAGTAGTACTCAACTCCGACAGGGGAACACCGGGGAGCTGTTTTTT
cdr3_aa: CASSTQLRQGNTGELFF

v_call: TRBV10-2
d_call: NA
j_call: TRBJ1-1
clone_size: once
cdr3_nt: TGCGCCAGCAGCGTCGTTGACACTGAAGCTTTCTTT
cdr3_aa: CASSVVDTEAFF

v_call: TRBV2
d_call: NA
j_call: TRBJ1-2
clone_size: NA
cdr3_nt: TGTGCCAGCATCCTAGACTCTTCCTATGGCTACACCTTC
cdr3_aa: CASILDSSYGYTF

v_call: TRBV27
d_call: TRBD2
j_call: TRBJ2-3
clone_size: NA
cdr3_nt: TGTGCCAGCAGTTTAATTAGGCTAGCGGGAGGGATAGATACGCAGTATTTT
cdr3_aa: CASSLIRLAGGIDTQYF

v_call: TRBV6-6
d_call: TRBD1
j_call: TRBJ2-1
clone_size: NA
cdr3_nt: TGTGCCAGCAGTGGGACAGGGGGCTCCTACAATGAGCAGTTCTTC
cdr3_aa: CASSGTGGSYNEQFF

v_call: TRBV28
d_call: NA
j_call: TRBJ1-1
clone_size: NA
cdr3_nt: TGTGCCAGCACCGACTTCACTGAAGCTTTCTTT
cdr3_aa: CASTDFTEAFF

v_call: TRBV7-2
d_call: TRBD2
j_call: TRBJ2-1
clone_size: NA
cdr3_nt: TGTGCCAGCAGCTTAGGACTAGCGAACAATGAGCAGTTCTTC
cdr3_aa: CASSLGLANNEQFF

v_call: TRBV11-2
d_call: TRBD1
j_call: TRBJ1-2
clone_size: NA
cdr3_nt: TGTGCCAGCAGCTTAGATCTTGCGACAGGGGTCTATGGCTACACCTTC
cdr3_aa: CASSLDLATGVYGYTF

v_call: TRBV7-6
d_call: NA
j_call: TRBJ1-2
clone_size: NA
cdr3_nt: TGTGCCAGCAGTACCCAGGGGAGTAACTATGGCTACACCTTC
cdr3_aa: CASSTQGSNYGYTF

v_call: TRBV30
d_call: NA
j_call: TRBJ2-3
clone_size: NA
cdr3_nt: TGTGCCTGGGTTACGCCCCGAGGTAGTTGGCCGGAGGATACGCAGTATTTT
cdr3_aa: CAWVTPRGSWPEDTQYF

v_call: TRBV6-1
d_call: NA
j_call: TRBJ2-7
clone_size: NA
cdr3_nt: TGTGCCAGCAGTGATAGGAGTTCCTACGAGCAGTACTTC
cdr3_aa: CASSDRSSYEQYF

v_call: TRBV4-3
d_call: TRBD2
j_call: TRBJ2-7
clone_size: NA
cdr3_nt: TGCGCCAGCAGCCAAGGACTAGCGAGCTACGAGCAGTACTTC
cdr3_aa: CASSQGLASYEQYF

v_call: TRBV18
d_call: NA
j_call: TRBJ2-1
clone_size: once
cdr3_nt: TGTGCCAGCTCCCGTCGCCGGGAACCATACAATGAGCAGTTCTTC
cdr3_aa: CASSRRREPYNEQFF

v_call: TRBV15
d_call: NA
j_call: TRBJ1-2
clone_size: NA
cdr3_nt: TGTGCCACCAGCAGAGATTACGGCCGGCAGGCAGGGTCGATCGGCTACACCTTC
cdr3_aa: CATSRDYGRQAGSIGYTF

v_call: TRBV7-9
d_call: NA
j_call: TRBJ1-6
clone_size: NA
cdr3_nt: TGTGCCAGCAGCCGGAATTCACCCCTCCACTTT
cdr3_aa: CASSRNSPLHF

v_call: TRBV18
d_call: TRBD1
j_call: TRBJ2-7
clone_size: few
cdr3_nt: TGTGCCAGCTCACCCGGACAGGTCTCCTACGAGCAGTACTTC
cdr3_aa: CASSPGQVSYEQYF

v_call: TRBV6-6
d_call: NA
j_call: TRBJ2-1
clone_size: NA
cdr3_nt: TGTGCCAGCAGTTGGACTGCCGGCTCCTACAATGAGCAGTTCTTC
cdr3_aa: CASSWTAGSYNEQFF

v_call: TRBV6-6
d_call: NA
j_call: TRBJ2-7
clone_size: once
cdr3_nt: TGTGCCAGCAGTCTCGTGTCCTACGAGCAGTACTTC
cdr3_aa: CASSLVSYEQYF

v_call: TRBV19
d_call: NA
j_call: TRBJ2-2
clone_size: NA
cdr3_nt: TGTGCCAGTAGTTTCCGGGTGGCCGGGGAGCTGTTTTTT
cdr3_aa: CASSFRVAGELFF

v_call: TRBV18
d_call: NA
j_call: TRBJ2-7
clone_size: NA
cdr3_nt: TGTGCCAGCTCACCACCCGGGGTCTACGAGCAGTACTTC
cdr3_aa: CASSPPGVYEQYF

v_call: TRBV19
d_call: NA
j_call: TRBJ2-7
clone_size: NA
cdr3_nt: TGTGCCAGTAGTATAAAAAAGGACAACTCCTACGAGCAGTACTTC
cdr3_aa: CASSIKKDNSYEQYF

v_call: TRBV28
d_call: TRBD2
j_call: TRBJ2-3
clone_size: NA
cdr3_nt: TGTGCCAGCAGTACAGGACTAGCGGGATTTACAGATACGCAGTATTTT
cdr3_aa: CASSTGLAGFTDTQYF

v_call: TRBV2
d_call: TRBD2
j_call: TRBJ2-1
clone_size: NA
cdr3_nt: TGTGCCAGCACTCTTCACCCCCGTCCTACCCCGCGGGAGGTCGCGTTCTTC
cdr3_aa: CASTLHPRPTPREVAFF

v_call: TRBV18
d_call: TRBD1
j_call: TRBJ1-1
clone_size: NA
cdr3_nt: TGTGCCAGCTCAACTCAAACGGACAGGGTTGAAGCTTTCTTT
cdr3_aa: CASSTQTDRVEAFF

v_call: TRBV5-1
d_call: TRBD2
j_call: TRBJ2-7
clone_size: NA
cdr3_nt: TGCGCCAGCAGAGAGGGACTAGCGGGAGGCAACGAGCAGTACTTC
cdr3_aa: CASREGLAGGNEQYF

v_call: TRBV7-2
d_call: TRBD1
j_call: TRBJ1-5
clone_size: NA
cdr3_nt: TGTGCCAGCAGCTCCACTACAGGGGCTCGTAGCAATCAGCCCCAGCATTTT
cdr3_aa: CASSSTTGARSNQPQHF